Presented here are 21 T cell receptor beta chains from one specimen sequenced in a study of cytomegalovirus exposure and HLA in healthy donors. Vbeta (60) and Jbeta (13) primers were used in the PCR. TCRdb's table, derived via immunoSEQ multiplex PCR, lists solely in-frame clones and lacks some. Of about 89,000 clones in the sample, 85% were seen once. Sequencing was performed on PBMCs. The source of these receptors is a man between 40 and 49 years old in good health and CMV-seropositive.

This chain links TRBV5-1 with TRBJ1-1; D may be TRBD1 (5 bases). The CDR3 extends over 15 amino acids. V shed 0 bases and J shed 2 bases, with 11 bases lying between them. CDR1 and CDR2 from the germline V gene are SGHRS and YFSETQ. CDR3 in amino acids: CASSLDSQGNTEAFF. For the CDR3, the DNA is TGCGCCAGCAGCTTGGATTCCCAGGGCAACACTGAAGCTTTCTTT.

The chain joins TRBV4-2 to TRBJ1-1; no clear D gene. Trimming took 2 bases from V and 1 from J, leaving 8 bases between them. Germline CDR1 reads LGHNA; CDR2 reads YNFKEQ. This CDR3 is built from 14 residues. The CDR3 spells CASSQPTGNTEAFF. The CDR3 DNA sequence: TGTGCCAGCAGCCAACCGACGGGGAACACTGAAGCTTTCTTT.

The chain recombines TRBV28 with TRBJ2-1, with TRBD2 identical over 10 bases. From germline, CDR1 is MDHEN and CDR2 SYDVKM. This CDR3 is built from 18 residues. Unmatched junction bases numbered 14, after V lost 6 bases and J lost 3 bases. Written as DNA, the CDR3 is TGTGCCAGCAGCTACCCACTCTCGGGACTAGCGTTCTACAATGAGCAGTTCTTC. It yields the protein CASSYPLSGLAFYNEQFF.

The rearrangement joins TRBV11-1 to TRBJ2-7, with D possibly being TRBD2 (6 bases). The germline V gene has CDR1 SGHAT and CDR2 FQDESV (reference sequence). V shed 4 bases and J shed 3 bases, with 16 bases lying between them. The CDR3 consists of 15 residues. DNA for the CDR3: TGTGCCAGCAGCTCCGGAGTAGCGGAGGGCTACGAGCAGTACTTC. Translating gives CASSSGVAEGYEQYF.

The genes are TRBV6-6 and TRBJ2-7; D remains ambiguous. Germline V CDR1 and CDR2: MNHNY, SVGAGI (reference sequence). V gave up 5 bases and J gave up 2 bases, with 13 bases separating them. The CDR3 is 14 residues long. This CDR3 is CASSPELIPYEQYF. The CDR3 nucleotides read TGTGCCAGCAGTCCCGAACTGATACCCTACGAGCAGTACTTC.

This rearrangement joins TRBV5-1 to TRBJ2-1; tentative D call: TRBD1 (5 bases). The CDR3 is 14 residues long. Trimming removed 4 bases from V and 0 bases from J, with 8 bases in between. Germline V lookup: CDR1 SGHRS, CDR2 YFSETQ. CDR3 in DNA: TGCGCCAGCAGCCTGGACAACTCCTACAATGAGCAGTTCTTC. It encodes CASSLDNSYNEQFF.

V usage is TRBV7-9 and J usage is TRBJ1-1; perhaps TRBD1 as D (5 bases). CDR3 length: 17 amino acids. With 1 base removed from V and 2 bases from J, the gap between germline ends came to 17 bases. The V gene's germline CDR1 is SEHNR and CDR2 FQNEAQ (reference sequence). The CDR3, as DNA: TGTGCCAGCAGCTTAGGTTCGGGGGGAAGGATTAACACTGAAGCTTTCTTT. Residues: CASSLGSGGRINTEAFF.

This clone is a singleton in its sample. The chain uses TRBV7-9 and TRBJ2-1; 9 bases are shared with TRBD1. The V segment lost 5 bases and the J segment 6 bases; nucleotides outside the gene matches: 2. The germline CDR1 and CDR2 sequences are SEHNR and FQNEAQ (reference sequence). The CDR3 consists of 13 residues. The CDR3 DNA follows: TGTGCCAGCAGCCCGGGACAGGGCAATGAGCAGTTCTTC. The encoded protein is CASSPGQGNEQFF. Based on the CDR3 plus reference TRBV7-9 and TRBJ2-1, the full variable domain is DTGVSQNPRHKITKRGQNVTFRCDPISEHNRLYWYRQTLGQGPEFLTYFQNEAQLEKSRLLSDRFSAERPKGSFSTLEIQRTEQGDSAMYLCASSPGQGNEQFFGPGTRLTVL.

The chain links TRBV29-1 to TRBJ2-1; 7 bases are a match to TRBD1. V lost 1 base, J lost 9 bases, and 6 bases stayed unmatched. This CDR3 contains 13 residues. Germline CDR1 SQVTM, CDR2 ANQGSEA. This CDR3 is CSVEGQGVIEQFF. The CDR3 coding sequence is TGCAGCGTTGAAGGACAGGGTGTCATTGAGCAGTTCTTC.

As to this clone: This sample also contains other DNA sequences that code for the same CDR3. V gene TRBV19 combines with J gene TRBJ2-7; 10 bases fit TRBD2. With 6 bases clipped from V and 5 bases from J, the junction kept 7 bases outside the gene matches. CDR1 is LNHDA and CDR2 is SQIVND in the germline V gene (reference sequence). This CDR3 spans 14 amino acids. The CDR3 spells CASSPLAGVHEQYF. The CDR3, as DNA: TGTGCCAGTAGCCCTCTAGCGGGAGTACACGAGCAGTACTTC.

This chain links TRBV7-8 with TRBJ2-5; tentative D call: TRBD2 (6 bases). The germline V and J ends were trimmed by 5 bases and 6 bases, with 16 bases remaining between them. Germline CDR1 is SGHVS and CDR2 is FQNEAQ. The CDR3 extends over 14 amino acids. The CDR3 bases are TGTGCCAGCAGCCCAGAGCTAGCGCTGCAGACCCAGTACTTC. This encodes CASSPELALQTQYF.

This sequence joins TRBV19 and TRBJ2-1; 11 bases agree with TRBD2. The CDR3 is 15 residues long. From germline, CDR1 is LNHDA and CDR2 SQIVND (reference sequence). V lost 6 bases and J lost 6; bases outside the gene matches: 7. CDR3 protein: CASSRGTSGSNEQFF. The CDR3 nucleotides are TGTGCCAGTAGCCGTGGGACTAGCGGTAGCAATGAGCAGTTCTTC. Together with reference TRBV19 and TRBJ2-1, the CDR3 gives the full variable domain: DGGITQSPKYLFRKEGQNVTLSCEQNLNHDAMYWYRQDPGQGLRLIYYSQIVNDFQKGDIAEGYSVSREKKESFPLTVTSAQKNPTAFYLCASSRGTSGSNEQFFGPGTRLTVL.

This clone turned up a few times. The chain has TRBV9 and TRBJ1-2, with 10 bases fitting TRBD1. The J segment lost 5 bases and the V segment lost 3 bases, leaving 4 bases of the junction unmatched. The CDR3 runs to 14 residues. CDR1 is SGDLS and CDR2 is YYNGEE in the germline V gene. The DNA of the CDR3 is TGTGCCAGCAGCGCCCGGGGACAGGGGTATGGCTACACCTTC. As protein: CASSARGQGYGYTF. Combining the CDR3 with reference TRBV9 and TRBJ1-2 gives the whole variable domain DSGVTQTPKHLITATGQRVTLRCSPRSGDLSVYWYQQSLDQGLQFLIQYYNGEERAKGNILERFSAQQFPDLHSELNLSSLELGDSALYFCASSARGQGYGYTFGSGTRLTVV.

The chain combines TRBV9 with TRBJ1-3; D uncertain. Trimming took off 0 bases at V and 0 bases at J, with 7 bases between the two ends. The CDR3 is 15 amino acids. Germline V gives CDR1 SGDLS, CDR2 YYNGEE. The CDR3, as DNA: TGTGCCAGCAGCGTAGGCCAGCGCTCTGGAAACACCATATATTTT. Protein sequence: CASSVGQRSGNTIYF.

The chain recombines TRBV18 with TRBJ1-6, with D possibly being TRBD1 (5 bases). The CDR3 sequence is 14 residues long. The V gene lost 5 bases and the J gene lost 6 bases, with 11 bases spanning the gap. Germline values: CDR1 KGHSH, CDR2 LQKENI. The chain's CDR3 is CASSNRSPNSPLHF. The CDR3 DNA is TGTGCCAGCTCAAACAGGTCTCCTAATTCACCCCTCCACTTT.

This chain joins TRBV11-2 and TRBJ2-3; 8 nucleotides line up with TRBD2. Trimming took 5 bases from V and 7 from J; bases not matched to a gene: 11. This CDR3 region has 15 residues. Looked up from germline, CDR1 is SGHAT and CDR2 is FQNNGV. The CDR3 nucleotides read TGTGCCAGCAGCCTTACAAGGACTAGCATAAATACGCAGTATTTT. Translation gives CASSLTRTSINTQYF.

There are a few counts of this clone. The chain carries TRBV7-9 and TRBJ1-6; maybe TRBD1 (6 bases). The CDR3 covers 16 residues. The V gene's germline CDR1 is SEHNR and CDR2 FQNEAQ (reference sequence). Trimming left V 2 bases short and J 4 bases short, with 12 bases between. This CDR3 is CASSLRGQPYNSPLHF. In nucleotides, the CDR3 is TGTGCCAGCAGCTTACGCGGACAGCCTTATAATTCACCCCTCCACTTT.

The chain carries TRBV21-1 and TRBJ1-4; the D segment call TRBD1 is taken from the table without a DNA check. TRBV21-1 is deemed a pseudogene. The CDR3 spans 16 residues. CDR3 region: CASSKSGTGDVEKLFF. The CDR3 DNA sequence: TGTGCCAGCAGCAAATCCGGGACAGGGGATGTTGAAAAACTGTTTTTT.

The CDR3 nucleotides read TGTGCCAGCAGCTTAGATCTCCCGGGTTTGAACACTGAAGCTTTCTTT. Protein: CASSLDLPGLNTEAFF. J is TRBJ1-1 and V is TRBV11-2; D is uncertain. Deletions cut 0 bases from V and 0 bases from J, with 11 bases between. This CDR3 spans 16 amino acids. Germline values: CDR1 SGHAT, CDR2 FQNNGV. The variable domain in full, completed from reference TRBV11-2 and TRBJ1-1, reads EAGVAQSPRYKIIEKRQSVAFWCNPISGHATLYWYQQILGQGPKLLIQFQNNGVVDDSQLPKDRFSAERLKGVDSTLKIQPAKLEDSAVYLCASSLDLPGLNTEAFFGQGTRLTVV.

This chain connects TRBV9 to TRBJ2-7; tentative D call: TRBD2 (6 bases). The germline CDR1 and CDR2 sequences are SGDLS and YYNGEE. The CDR3 has 15 amino acids. The V and J ends lost 4 bases and 5 bases respectively, with 19 bases between them. The CDR3 reads CASSWGQREIDEQYF. CDR3 sequence (DNA): TGTGCCAGCAGCTGGGGCCAACGGGAGATCGACGAGCAGTACTTC.

The CDR3 DNA is TGTGCCAGCAGTTTAGGGAGCGGGGAGCTGTTTTTT. It is translated as CASSLGSGELFF. V usage is TRBV27 and J usage is TRBJ2-2; possible D gene TRBD2, 5 bases. CDR1 MNHEY and CDR2 SMNVEV come from the germline V gene (reference sequence). Trimming removed 2 bases from V and 7 bases from J, with 5 bases in between. This CDR3 has 12 amino acids.